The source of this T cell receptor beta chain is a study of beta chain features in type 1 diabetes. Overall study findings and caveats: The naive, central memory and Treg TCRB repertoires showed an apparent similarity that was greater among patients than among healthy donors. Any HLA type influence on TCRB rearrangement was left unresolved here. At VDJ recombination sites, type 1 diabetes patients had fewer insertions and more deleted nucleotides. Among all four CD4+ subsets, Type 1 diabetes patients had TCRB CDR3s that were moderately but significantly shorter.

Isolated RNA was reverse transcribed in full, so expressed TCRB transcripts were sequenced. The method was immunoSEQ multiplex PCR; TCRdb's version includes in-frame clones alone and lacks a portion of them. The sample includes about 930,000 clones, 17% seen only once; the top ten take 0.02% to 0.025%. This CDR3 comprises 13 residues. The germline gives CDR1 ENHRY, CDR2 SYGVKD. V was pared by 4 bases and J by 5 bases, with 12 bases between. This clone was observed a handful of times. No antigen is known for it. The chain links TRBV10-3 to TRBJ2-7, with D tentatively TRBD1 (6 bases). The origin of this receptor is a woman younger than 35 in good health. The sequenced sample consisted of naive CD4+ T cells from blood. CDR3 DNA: TGTGCCATCAGTGGACAGGAGGTGCACGAGCAGTACTTC. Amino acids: CAISGQEVHEQYF.